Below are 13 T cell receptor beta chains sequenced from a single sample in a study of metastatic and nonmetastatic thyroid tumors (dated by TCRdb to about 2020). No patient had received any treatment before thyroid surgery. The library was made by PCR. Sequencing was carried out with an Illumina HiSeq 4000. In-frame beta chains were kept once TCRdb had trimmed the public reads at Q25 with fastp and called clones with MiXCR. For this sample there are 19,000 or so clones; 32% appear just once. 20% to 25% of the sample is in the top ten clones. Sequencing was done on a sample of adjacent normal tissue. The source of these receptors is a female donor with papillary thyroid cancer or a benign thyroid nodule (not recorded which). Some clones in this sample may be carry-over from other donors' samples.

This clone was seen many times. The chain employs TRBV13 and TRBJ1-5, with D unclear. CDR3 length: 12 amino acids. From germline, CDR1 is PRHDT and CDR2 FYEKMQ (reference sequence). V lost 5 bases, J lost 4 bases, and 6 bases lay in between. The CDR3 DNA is TGTGCCAGCAGCAACCGGAATCAGCCCCAGCATTTT. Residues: CASSNRNQPQHF.

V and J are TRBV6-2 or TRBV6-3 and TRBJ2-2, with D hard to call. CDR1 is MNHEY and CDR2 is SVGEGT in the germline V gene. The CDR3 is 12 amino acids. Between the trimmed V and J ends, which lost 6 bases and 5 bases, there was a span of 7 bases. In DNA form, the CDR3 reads TGTGCCAGCAGAAGGGTGACCGGGGAGCTGTTTTTT. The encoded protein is CASRRVTGELFF.

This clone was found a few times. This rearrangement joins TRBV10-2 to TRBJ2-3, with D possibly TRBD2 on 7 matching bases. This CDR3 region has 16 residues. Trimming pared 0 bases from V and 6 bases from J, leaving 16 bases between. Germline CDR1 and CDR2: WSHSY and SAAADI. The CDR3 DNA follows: TGCGCCAGCAGTGAGTCGACGGCGGGGGCGGGTGATACGCAGTATTTT. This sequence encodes CASSESTAGAGDTQYF.

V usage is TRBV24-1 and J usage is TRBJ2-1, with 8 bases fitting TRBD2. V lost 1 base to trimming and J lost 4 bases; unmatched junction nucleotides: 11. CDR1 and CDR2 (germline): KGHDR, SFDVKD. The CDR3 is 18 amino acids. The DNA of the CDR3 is TGTGCCACCAGTGATTTAGACGGGAGGGCCGCTGGGTACAATGAGCAGTTCTTC. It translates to CATSDLDGRAAGYNEQFF.

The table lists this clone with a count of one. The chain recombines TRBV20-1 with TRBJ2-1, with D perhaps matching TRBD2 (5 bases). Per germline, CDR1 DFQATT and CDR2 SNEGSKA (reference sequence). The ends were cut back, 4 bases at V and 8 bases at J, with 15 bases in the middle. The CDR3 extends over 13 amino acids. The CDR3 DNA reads TGCAGTGCTACCCCTAGCATCCTCTATGAGCAGTTCTTC. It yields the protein CSATPSILYEQFF.

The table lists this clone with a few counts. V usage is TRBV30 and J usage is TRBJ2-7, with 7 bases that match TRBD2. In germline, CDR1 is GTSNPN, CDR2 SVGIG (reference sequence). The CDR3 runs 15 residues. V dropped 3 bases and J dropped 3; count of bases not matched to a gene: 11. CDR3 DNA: TGTGCCTGGAGCAACGGGGGGAGGTCCCTCTACGAGCAGTACTTC. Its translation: CAWSNGGRSLYEQYF.

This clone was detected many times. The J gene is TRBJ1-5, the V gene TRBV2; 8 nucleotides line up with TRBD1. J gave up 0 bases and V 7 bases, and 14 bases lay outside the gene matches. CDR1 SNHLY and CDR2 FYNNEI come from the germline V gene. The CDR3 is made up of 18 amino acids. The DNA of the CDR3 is TGTGCCAGCACCTCAGGGGGCGCGGGGACTTATAGCAATCAGCCCCAGCATTTT. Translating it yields CASTSGGAGTYSNQPQHF.

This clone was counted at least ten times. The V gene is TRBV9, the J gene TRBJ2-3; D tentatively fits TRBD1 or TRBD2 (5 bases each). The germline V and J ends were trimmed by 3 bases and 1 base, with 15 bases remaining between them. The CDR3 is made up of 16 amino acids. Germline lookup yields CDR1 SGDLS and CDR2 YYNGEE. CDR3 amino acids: CASSGPSKGGTDTQYF. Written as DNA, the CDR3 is TGTGCCAGCAGCGGACCTAGCAAAGGGGGCACAGATACGCAGTATTTT.

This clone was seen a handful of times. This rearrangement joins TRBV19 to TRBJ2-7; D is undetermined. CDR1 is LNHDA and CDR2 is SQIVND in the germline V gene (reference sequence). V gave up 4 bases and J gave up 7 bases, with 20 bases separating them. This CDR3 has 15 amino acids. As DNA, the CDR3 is TGTGCCAGTAGTAGCCCCAAGCGTGCCATCCAGGAGCAGTACTTC. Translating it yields CASSSPKRAIQEQYF.

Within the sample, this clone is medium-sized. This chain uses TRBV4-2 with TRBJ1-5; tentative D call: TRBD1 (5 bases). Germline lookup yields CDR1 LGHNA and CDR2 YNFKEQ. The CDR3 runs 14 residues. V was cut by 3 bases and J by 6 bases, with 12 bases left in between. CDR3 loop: CASSHTDSSQPQHF. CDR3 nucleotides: TGTGCCAGCAGCCACACCGACAGTTCTCAGCCCCAGCATTTT.

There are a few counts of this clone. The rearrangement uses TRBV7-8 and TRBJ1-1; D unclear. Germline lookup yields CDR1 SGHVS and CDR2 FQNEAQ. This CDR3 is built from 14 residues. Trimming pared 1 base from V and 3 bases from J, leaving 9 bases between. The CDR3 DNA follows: TGTGCCAGCAGCTTAGTTGGGCCGTACACTGAAGCTTTCTTT. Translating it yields CASSLVGPYTEAFF.

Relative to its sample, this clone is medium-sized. In nucleotides, the CDR3 is TGTGCCAGCAGTTTACACAATGAGCAGTTCTTC. Residues: CASSLHNEQFF. The chain is built from TRBV27 and TRBJ2-1, with D hard to call. The CDR3 has 11 residues. The V gene's germline CDR1 is MNHEY and CDR2 SMNVEV (reference sequence). Trimming took 2 bases from V and 5 from J, leaving 1 base between them.

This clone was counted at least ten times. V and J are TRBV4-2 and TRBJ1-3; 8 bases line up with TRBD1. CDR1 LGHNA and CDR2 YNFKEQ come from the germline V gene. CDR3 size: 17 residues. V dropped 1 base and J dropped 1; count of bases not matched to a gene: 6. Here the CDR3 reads CASSQGGTGTSGNTIYF. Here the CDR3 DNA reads TGTGCCAGCAGCCAAGGTGGGACAGGCACATCTGGAAACACCATATATTTT.